This TCR beta chain was retrieved from a study of shared clonotypes between healthy human individuals. Selected positively for CCR7 and CD45RO-negative, naive CD8 cells excluded terminally differentiated effector memory CD45RA+ cells. Only in-frame clones appear in the TCRdb table, and some are missing; sequencing was by immunoSEQ multiplex PCR. The table shows 1.5 million to 2.5 million clones, with about 94% occurring only once. This CDR3 is built from 13 residues. The germline V and J ends were trimmed by 4 bases and 4 bases, with 7 bases remaining between them. From germline, CDR1 is SNHLY and CDR2 FYNNEI. Points on this clone: Its cognate antigen is unknown.

Study observations and caveats: The study's rarefaction showed incomplete sorted-subset sequencing despite large depth.

Sequenced: naive CD8+ T cells sorted from blood. V is TRBV2 and J is TRBJ2-2; no clear D gene. The TCR was taken from a young man in good health. CDR3 protein: CASSGGFTGELFF. As DNA, the CDR3 is TGTGCCAGCAGTGGAGGCTTCACCGGGGAGCTGTTTTTT.